This TCR beta chain was profiled in a study of T cells in narcolepsy. Study in general: Patients with NT1 or NT2 and healthy control donors were enrolled. Study-level findings and limits: Same-patient CSF and blood CD4+ T cell clonotypes included HCRT-specific and TRIB2-specific autoreactive ones. Reportedly, autoreactive clonotypes were serially detected in patients' blood but not controls'.

For this clone: Its target is not known.

Trimming stripped 5 bases from V and 11 bases from J, with 18 bases between. The CDR3 contains 13 residues. Germline CDR1 and CDR2: SEHNR and FQNEAQ (reference sequence). Sequencing was performed with immunoSEQ multiplex PCR; in TCRdb, only in-frame clones are kept and a portion is missing. The sample carries approximately 16,000 clones, approximately 72% recorded once. The chain employs TRBV7-9 and TRBJ2-5; D may correspond to TRBD1 or TRBD2 (5 bases each). The sequence was obtained from a human donor with narcolepsy. Sequences were obtained from CD45RA- memory CD8+ T cells from PBMCs. CDR3 DNA: TGTGCCAGCAGCGTCACTCAGGGAGAGGGGCAGTACTTC. It specifies CASSVTQGEGQYF.